Presented here are 8 T cell receptor beta chains from one specimen sequenced in a study of blood T cell repertoires in COVID-19. Some clones are missing from TCRdb's copy, which holds only in-frame ones; the method was immunoSEQ multiplex PCR. The sample has some 250,000 clones, around 93% seen once. Sequenced: PBMCs or T cells enriched from blood (not recorded which). These receptors originate from a human donor in a cohort exposed to, infected with or recovered from COVID-19 (not recorded which). The donor label of this sample is uncertain.

On this clone: The sample has other DNA sequences that encode this CDR3 too. V and J are TRBV5-1 and TRBJ1-1; D may be TRBD1 (5 bases). Looked up from germline, CDR1 is SGHRS and CDR2 is YFSETQ. V lost 0 bases to trimming and J lost 3 bases, with 6 bases between them. The CDR3 consists of 13 residues. The CDR3: CASSLAGDTEAFF. The CDR3 nucleotides read TGCGCCAGCAGCTTGGCGGGGGACACTGAAGCTTTCTTT.

The CDR3 protein is CAWSAGQGRNTIYF. As DNA, the CDR3 is TGTGCCTGGAGTGCGGGACAGGGTAGAAACACCATATATTTT. The rearrangement links TRBV30 to TRBJ1-3, with 9 bases identical to TRBD1. CDR1 GTSNPN and CDR2 SVGIG come from the germline V gene (reference sequence). J lost 5 bases, V lost 1 base, and 3 bases had no gene match. The CDR3 consists of 14 residues.

CDR3 residues: CASSLGRGDQETQYF. The CDR3 nucleotides read TGTGCCAGCAGCTTGGGTCGCGGGGACCAAGAGACCCAGTACTTC. This sequence joins TRBV5-4 and TRBJ2-5, with a weak D call TRBD2 (6 bases). Trimming took 0 bases from V and 0 from J, leaving 9 bases between them. CDR3 length: 15 residues. Looked up from germline, CDR1 is SGHNT and CDR2 is YYREEE (reference sequence).

The gene calls are TRBV19 and TRBJ1-2; 9 bases line up with TRBD1. CDR1 and CDR2 from the germline V gene are LNHDA and SQIVND (reference sequence). CDR3 length: 17 amino acids. V trimming: 9 bases; J trimming: 1 base; junction bases outside the gene matches: 15. Here the CDR3 DNA reads TGTGCCAGCCACGGGGCTACAGGGGGCTCGCTTAACTATGGCTACACCTTC. Its protein is CASHGATGGSLNYGYTF.

The rearrangement uses TRBV3-1 (or the pseudogene TRBV3-2) and TRBJ1-1; tentative D call: TRBD1 (5 bases). This CDR3 contains 14 residues. Germline V CDR1 and CDR2: LGHDT, YNNKEL (reference sequence). V lost 4 bases to trimming and J lost 1 base, with 10 bases between them. The chain's CDR3 is CASSPTDWNTEAFF. In nucleotides, the CDR3 is TGTGCCAGCAGCCCGACAGACTGGAACACTGAAGCTTTCTTT.

The CDR3 DNA sequence: TGTGCCAGCAGCGAAGGGACAGGGGGGTTAGGGGAGACCCAGTACTTC. Protein product: CASSEGTGGLGETQYF. V is TRBV7-3 and J is TRBJ2-5; 11 bases match TRBD1. The germline V gene encodes CDR1 SGHTA and CDR2 FQGTGA. V was pared by 5 bases and J by 5 bases, with 10 bases of the junction left unmatched. The CDR3 runs 16 residues.

The chain links TRBV19 to TRBJ1-5; TRBD1 matches 7 bases. This CDR3 region has 15 residues. CDR1 is LNHDA, CDR2 SQIVND, per germline (reference sequence). Losses at the gene ends were 4 bases for V and 3 bases for J; bases not matched to a gene: 6. The DNA for the CDR3 is TGTGCCAGTAGTACCGAACAGGGGTCCAATCAGCCCCAGCATTTT. It is translated as CASSTEQGSNQPQHF.

The chain joins TRBV6-2 or TRBV6-3 to TRBJ2-5; no clear D gene. Trimming removed 6 bases from V and 5 bases from J, with 16 bases in between. The CDR3 sequence is 14 residues long. Germline V CDR1 and CDR2: MNHEY, SVGEGT. CDR3 sequence: CASSPNGVGETQYF. CDR3 coding DNA: TGTGCCAGCAGCCCGAACGGCGTCGGGGAGACCCAGTACTTC.